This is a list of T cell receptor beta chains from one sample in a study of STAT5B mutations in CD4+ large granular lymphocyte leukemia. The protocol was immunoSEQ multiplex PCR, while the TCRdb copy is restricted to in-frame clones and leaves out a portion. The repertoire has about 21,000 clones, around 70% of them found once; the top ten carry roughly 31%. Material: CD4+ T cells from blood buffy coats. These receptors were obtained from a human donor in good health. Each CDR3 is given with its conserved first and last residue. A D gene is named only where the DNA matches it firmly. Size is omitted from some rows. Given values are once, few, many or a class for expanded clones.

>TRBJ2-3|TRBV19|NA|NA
CASNGGGLGADTQYF
TGTGCCAGTAATGGTGGGGGGCTCGGAGCAGATACGCAGTATTTT
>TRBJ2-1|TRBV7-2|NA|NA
CASTPGLRPQFF
TGTGCCAGCACCCCCGGGCTGCGGCCCCAGTTCTTC
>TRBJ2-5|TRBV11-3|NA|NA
CASSNTESQETQYF
TGTGCCAGCAGCAACACTGAGTCCCAAGAGACCCAGTACTTC
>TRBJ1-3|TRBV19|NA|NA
CASRGGSSGNTIYF
TGTGCCAGTAGGGGCGGCAGCTCTGGAAACACCATATATTTT
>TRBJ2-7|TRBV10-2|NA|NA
CASSGTPWAEQYF
TGCGCCAGCAGTGGCACCCCTTGGGCCGAGCAGTACTTC
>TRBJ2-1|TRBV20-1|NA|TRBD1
CSAVRTGEQFF
TGCAGTGCTGTCCGGACAGGTGAGCAGTTCTTC
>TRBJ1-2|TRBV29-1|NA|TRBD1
CSVALGQGTNYGYTF
TGCAGCGTCGCGCTAGGACAGGGTACAAACTATGGCTACACCTTC
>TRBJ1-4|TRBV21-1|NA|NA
CASSQGGNEKLFF
TGTGCCAGCAGCCAGGGCGGGAATGAAAAACTGTTTTTT
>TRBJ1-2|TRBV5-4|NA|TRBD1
CASSIRDREYHGYTF
TGTGCCAGCAGCATCCGGGACAGGGAATATCATGGCTACACCTTC
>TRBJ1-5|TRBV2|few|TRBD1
CASGQEHYSNQPQHF
TGTGCCAGCGGACAGGAACATTATAGCAATCAGCCCCAGCATTTT
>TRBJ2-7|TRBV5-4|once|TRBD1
CASSFRDRGSYEQYF
TGTGCCAGCAGCTTCCGGGACAGGGGTTCCTACGAGCAGTACTTC
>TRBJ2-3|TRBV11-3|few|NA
CASSSMDTQYF
TGTGCCAGCAGCTCCATGGATACGCAGTATTTT
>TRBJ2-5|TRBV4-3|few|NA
CASSLRWAELQETQYF
TGCGCCAGCAGCCTACGATGGGCAGAACTCCAAGAGACCCAGTACTTC
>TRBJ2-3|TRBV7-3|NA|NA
CASSLSSRVDTQYF
TGTGCCAGCAGCTTAAGCAGTAGGGTAGATACGCAGTATTTT
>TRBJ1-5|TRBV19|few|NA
CASSQQGRLSNQPQHF
TGTGCCAGTTCCCAGCAGGGGAGGTTGAGTAATCAGCCCCAGCATTTT
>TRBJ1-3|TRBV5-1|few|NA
CASSLAPGTGNTIYF
TGCGCCAGCAGCCTAGCTCCGGGAACTGGAAACACCATATATTTT
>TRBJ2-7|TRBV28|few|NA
CASSLSMRGEQYF
TGTGCCAGCAGTTTATCCATGAGAGGCGAGCAGTACTTC
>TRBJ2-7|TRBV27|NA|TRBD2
CASSPRSAGGPEQYF
TGTGCCAGCAGTCCTCGGTCAGCGGGAGGGCCAGAGCAGTACTTC
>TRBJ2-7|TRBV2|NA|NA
CASSQDSTVKEQYF
TGTGCCAGCAGTCAAGATTCGACAGTAAAGGAGCAGTACTTC
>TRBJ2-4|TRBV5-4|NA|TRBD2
CASSSGGGKNIQYF
TGTGCCAGCAGTAGCGGGGGTGGCAAAAACATTCAGTACTTC